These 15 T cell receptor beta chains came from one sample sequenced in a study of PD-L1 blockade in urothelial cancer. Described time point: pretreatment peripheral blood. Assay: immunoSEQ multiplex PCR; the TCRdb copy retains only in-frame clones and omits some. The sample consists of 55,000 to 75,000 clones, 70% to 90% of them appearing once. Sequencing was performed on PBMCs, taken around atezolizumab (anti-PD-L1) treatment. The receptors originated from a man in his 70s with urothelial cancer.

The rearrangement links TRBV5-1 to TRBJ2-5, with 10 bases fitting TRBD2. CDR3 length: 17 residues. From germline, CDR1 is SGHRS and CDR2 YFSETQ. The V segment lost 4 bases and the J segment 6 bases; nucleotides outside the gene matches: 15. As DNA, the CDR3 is TGCGCCAGCAGCGCAGAAAGACCCGCTAGCGGGAGACAGACCCAGTACTTC. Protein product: CASSAERPASGRQTQYF.

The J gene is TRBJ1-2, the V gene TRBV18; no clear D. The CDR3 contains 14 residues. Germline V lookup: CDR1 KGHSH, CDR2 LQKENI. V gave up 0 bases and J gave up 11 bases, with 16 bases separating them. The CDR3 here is CASSPPSTERLYTF. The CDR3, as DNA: TGTGCCAGCTCACCACCGTCCACGGAGAGACTATACACCTTC.

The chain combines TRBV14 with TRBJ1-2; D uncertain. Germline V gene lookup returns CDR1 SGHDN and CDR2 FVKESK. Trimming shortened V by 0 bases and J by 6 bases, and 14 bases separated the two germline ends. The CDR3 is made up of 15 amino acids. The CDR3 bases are TGTGCCAGCAGCCAAGAGTTCCGAGGGTTCCATGGCTACACCTTC. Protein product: CASSQEFRGFHGYTF.

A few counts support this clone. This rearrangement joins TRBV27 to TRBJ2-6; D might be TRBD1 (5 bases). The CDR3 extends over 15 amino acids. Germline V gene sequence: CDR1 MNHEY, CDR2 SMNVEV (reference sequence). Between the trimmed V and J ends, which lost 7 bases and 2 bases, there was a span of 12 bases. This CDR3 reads CASTLGVPGANVLTF. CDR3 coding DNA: TGTGCCAGCACCCTAGGGGTACCTGGGGCCAACGTCCTGACTTTC.

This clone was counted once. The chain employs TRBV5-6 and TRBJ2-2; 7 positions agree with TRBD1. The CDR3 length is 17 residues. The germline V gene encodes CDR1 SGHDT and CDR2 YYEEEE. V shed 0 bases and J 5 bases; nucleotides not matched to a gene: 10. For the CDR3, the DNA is TGTGCCAGCAGCTTGGGTGAGGGGGCTTATTTTACCGGGGAGCTGTTTTTT. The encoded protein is CASSLGEGAYFTGELFF.

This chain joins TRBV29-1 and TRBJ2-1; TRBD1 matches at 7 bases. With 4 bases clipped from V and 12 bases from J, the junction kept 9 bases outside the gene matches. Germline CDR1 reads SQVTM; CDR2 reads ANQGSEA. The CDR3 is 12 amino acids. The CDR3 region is CSVGQGGLGQFF. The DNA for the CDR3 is TGCAGCGTTGGACAGGGTGGTTTGGGGCAGTTCTTC.

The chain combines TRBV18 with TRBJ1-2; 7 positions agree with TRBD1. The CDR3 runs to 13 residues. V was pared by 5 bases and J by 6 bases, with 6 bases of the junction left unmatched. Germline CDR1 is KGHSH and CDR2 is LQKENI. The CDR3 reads CASSTPGQNGYTF. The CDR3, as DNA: TGTGCCAGCTCAACCCCGGGACAGAATGGCTACACCTTC.

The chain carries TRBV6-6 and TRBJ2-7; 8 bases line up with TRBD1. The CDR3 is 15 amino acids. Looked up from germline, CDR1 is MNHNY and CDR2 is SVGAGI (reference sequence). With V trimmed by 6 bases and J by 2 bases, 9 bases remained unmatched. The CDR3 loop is CASRDTTGGAYEQYF. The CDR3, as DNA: TGTGCCAGCAGGGACACTACAGGGGGTGCCTACGAGCAGTACTTC.

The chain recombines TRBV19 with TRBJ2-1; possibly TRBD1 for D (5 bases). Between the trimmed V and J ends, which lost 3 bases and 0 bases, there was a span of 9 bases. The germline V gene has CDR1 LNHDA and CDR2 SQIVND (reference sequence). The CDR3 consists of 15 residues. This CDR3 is CASSIPRASYNEQFF. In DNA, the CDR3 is TGTGCCAGTAGTATCCCCAGGGCCTCCTACAATGAGCAGTTCTTC.

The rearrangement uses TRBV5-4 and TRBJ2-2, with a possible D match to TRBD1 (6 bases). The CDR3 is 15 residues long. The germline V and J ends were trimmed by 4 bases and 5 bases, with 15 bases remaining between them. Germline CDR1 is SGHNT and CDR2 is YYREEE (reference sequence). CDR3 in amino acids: CASSRQVSQTGELFF. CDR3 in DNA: TGTGCCAGCAGCCGACAGGTCTCCCAAACCGGGGAGCTGTTTTTT.

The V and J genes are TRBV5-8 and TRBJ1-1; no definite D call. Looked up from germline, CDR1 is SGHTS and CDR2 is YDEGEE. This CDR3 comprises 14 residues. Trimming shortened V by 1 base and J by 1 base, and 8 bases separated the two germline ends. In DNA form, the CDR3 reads TGTGCCAGCAGCTTGAGAAAGAGGAACACTGAAGCTTTCTTT. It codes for CASSLRKRNTEAFF.

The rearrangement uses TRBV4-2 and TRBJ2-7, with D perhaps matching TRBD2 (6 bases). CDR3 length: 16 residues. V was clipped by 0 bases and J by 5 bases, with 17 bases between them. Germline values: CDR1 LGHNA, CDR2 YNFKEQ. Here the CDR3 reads CASSQETGTWANEQYF. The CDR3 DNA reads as TGTGCCAGCAGCCAAGAAACCGGGACTTGGGCCAACGAGCAGTACTTC.

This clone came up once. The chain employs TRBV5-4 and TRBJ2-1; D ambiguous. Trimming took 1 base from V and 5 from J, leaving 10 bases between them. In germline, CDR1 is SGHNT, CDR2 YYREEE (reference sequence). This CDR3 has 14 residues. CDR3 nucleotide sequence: TGTGCCAGCAGCTTGTGGCAGGTTGACAATGAGCAGTTCTTC. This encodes CASSLWQVDNEQFF.

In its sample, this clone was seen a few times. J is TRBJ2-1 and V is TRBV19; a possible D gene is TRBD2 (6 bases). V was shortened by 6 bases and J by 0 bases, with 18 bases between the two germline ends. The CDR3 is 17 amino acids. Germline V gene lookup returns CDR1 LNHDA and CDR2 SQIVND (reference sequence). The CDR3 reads CASRTFTRGSSYNEQFF. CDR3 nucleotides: TGTGCCAGTAGGACCTTTACGCGGGGCAGCTCCTACAATGAGCAGTTCTTC. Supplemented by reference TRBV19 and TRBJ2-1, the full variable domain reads DGGITQSPKYLFRKEGQNVTLSCEQNLNHDAMYWYRQDPGQGLRLIYYSQIVNDFQKGDIAEGYSVSREKKESFPLTVTSAQKNPTAFYLCASRTFTRGSSYNEQFFGPGTRLTVL.

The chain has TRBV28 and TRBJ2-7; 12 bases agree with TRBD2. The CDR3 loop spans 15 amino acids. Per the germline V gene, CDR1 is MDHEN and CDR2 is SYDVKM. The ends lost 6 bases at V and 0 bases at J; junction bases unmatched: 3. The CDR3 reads CASSASGRASYEQYF. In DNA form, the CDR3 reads TGTGCCAGCAGCGCTAGCGGGAGGGCCTCCTACGAGCAGTACTTC.